This T cell receptor (beta chain) was sequenced for a study of blood T cell repertoires in COVID-19. Across the study: The samples span acute and convalescent COVID-19 from the United States, Italy and Spain. Sources were T cells, B-cell-depleted T cells, or PBMCs; the material itself was cDNA or gDNA.

The V segment lost 5 bases and the J segment 10 bases; nucleotides outside the gene matches: 12. The V gene's germline CDR1 is SGHVS and CDR2 FQNEAQ. The CDR3 contains 14 residues. In the original workflow: How many nucleated cells were present was estimated from reference gene primer amplification. Here immunoSEQ multiplex PCR was the method, and the copy in TCRdb shows in-frame clones only, minus some. For V, J and clone size, that table is used; D and trimming come from the DNA. Of 200,000 or so clones in the sample, roughly 84% were seen once. Material: peripheral blood. The receptor was isolated from a middle-aged man who had recovered from COVID-19. The chain is built from TRBV7-8 and TRBJ1-1, with TRBD1 identical over 8 bases. The CDR3 nucleotides are TGTGCCAGCAGCCGGCAGACAGGGGCCCAAGGAGCTTTCTTT. It codes for CASSRQTGAQGAFF.